Following are 25 T cell receptor beta chains from one sample sequenced in a study (dated by TCRdb to the mid-2010s). Libraries were constructed by RT-PCR. Instrument used: Illumina MiSeq. In TCRdb, the public reads were trimmed at Q25 with fastp and aligned with MiXCR, with productive beta chains retained. Rows merge per CDR3 protein into single entries with the most common DNA and genes. Within this sample are about 680,000 distinct CDR3 sequences, with around 14% of them counted one time only. Together, the top ten hold roughly 3.9% of the sample. Material: memory CD4+ T cells from blood. Source of these receptors: a female donor in good health, serving as a healthy control.

This clonotype was found a few times. The chain carries TRBV9 and TRBJ2-5; the match to TRBD1 covers 9 bases. The germline V gene has CDR1 SGDLS and CDR2 YYNGEE. The junction had 4 bases not matched to a gene; V was cut back by 0 bases and J by 4 bases. The CDR3 totals 15 residues. This CDR3 reads CASSVVPGQGETQYF. CDR3 nucleotides: TGTGCCAGCAGCGTAGTCCCGGGACAGGGAGAGACCCAGTACTTC.

Only a few counts were recorded for this clonotype. The chain recombines TRBV5-1 with TRBJ2-1; D assignment may be TRBD1 or TRBD2 (5 bases each). This CDR3 region has 16 residues. Germline V lookup: CDR1 SGHRS, CDR2 YFSETQ. Trimming took off 0 bases at V and 0 bases at J, with 10 bases between the two ends. In nucleotides, the CDR3 is TGCGCCAGCAGCTTGGAACCAGGGAGCTCCTACAATGAGCAGTTCTTC. This encodes CASSLEPGSSYNEQFF.

J is TRBJ2-2 and V is TRBV29-1; D is perhaps TRBD2 (6 bases). Germline lookup yields CDR1 SQVTM and CDR2 ANQGSEA. The CDR3 length is 13 residues. The V and J ends lost 6 bases and 6 bases respectively, with 14 bases between them. CDR3 DNA sequence: TGCAGCGTATCAAGCGGGCGCGCCGGGGAGCTGTTTTTT. It specifies CSVSSGRAGELFF.

This clonotype was recorded a few times. The CDR3 is CASSLARDAHREQYF. DNA for the CDR3: TGTGCCAGCAGCTTAGCGCGGGATGCACATCGCGAGCAGTACTTC. The rearrangement links TRBV7-2 to TRBJ2-7; a weak D match, TRBD2 (6 bases). The CDR3 spans 15 residues. The germline V gene encodes CDR1 SGHTA and CDR2 FQGNSA. V lost 0 bases to trimming and J lost 6 bases, with 15 bases between them.

In this sample, this clonotype turned up a few times. The chain joins TRBV7-2 to TRBJ2-5, with D tentatively TRBD1 (5 bases). CDR1 and CDR2 (germline): SGHTA, FQGNSA. The CDR3 loop spans 13 amino acids. V was shortened by 5 bases and J by 0 bases, with 7 bases between the two germline ends. This CDR3 is CASSRQNQETQYF. The CDR3 region has the DNA TGTGCCAGCAGCCGACAGAACCAAGAGACCCAGTACTTC. Filled out from reference TRBV7-2 and TRBJ2-5, the complete variable domain reads GAGVSQSPSNKVTEKGKDVELRCDPISGHTALYWYRQSLGQGLEFLIYFQGNSAPDKSGLPSDRFSAERTGGSVSTLTIQRTQQEDSAVYLCASSRQNQETQYFGPGTRLLVL.

This clonotype was counted only a few times. The chain couples TRBV5-1 to TRBJ1-6, with D uncertain. V gave up 0 bases and J gave up 8 bases, with 18 bases separating them. The CDR3 extends over 17 amino acids. The germline V gene encodes CDR1 SGHRS and CDR2 YFSETQ. The CDR3 here is CASSLALAAVEDSPLHF. The CDR3 nucleotides are TGCGCCAGCAGCTTGGCCCTGGCAGCTGTGGAAGATTCACCCCTCCACTTT.

There are many counts of this clonotype. This chain links TRBV20-1 with TRBJ1-5; D might be TRBD1 (6 bases). Germline CDR1 is DFQATT and CDR2 is SNEGSKA (reference sequence). V lost 6 bases and J 6 bases, leaving 12 bases between the germline ends. This CDR3 is built from 12 residues. This CDR3 is CSAGGHGQPQHF. In nucleotides, the CDR3 is TGCAGTGCCGGGGGGCACGGTCAGCCCCAGCATTTT.

The rearrangement uses TRBV5-6 and TRBJ1-5, with a tentative D call TRBD1 (6 bases). Germline values: CDR1 SGHDT, CDR2 YYEEEE. V lost 0 bases and J lost 4, with 11 bases in between. The CDR3 is 15 amino acids. The CDR3 spells CASSLGGTPNQPQHF. The CDR3 nucleotides read TGTGCCAGCAGCTTGGGCGGGACACCAAATCAGCCCCAGCATTTT.

This chain uses TRBV6-2 or TRBV6-3 with TRBJ2-3; the D is unclear. This CDR3 has 14 residues. Germline V gene lookup returns CDR1 MNHEY and CDR2 SVGEGT. Trimming shortened V by 4 bases and J by 3 bases, and 11 bases separated the two germline ends. The CDR3 sequence: CASSSLPVTDTQYF. The CDR3 DNA reads as TGTGCCAGCAGTTCCCTGCCAGTTACAGATACGCAGTATTTT.

The chain employs TRBV12-5 and TRBJ2-1; the match to TRBD1 covers 10 bases. Germline V gives CDR1 LGHNT, CDR2 FRNRAP. The CDR3 runs 13 residues. The V segment lost 6 bases and the J segment 5 bases; nucleotides outside the gene matches: 1. In nucleotides, the CDR3 is TGTGCTAGTGGGACAGGGGGCCACAATGAGCAGTTCTTC. This gives the protein CASGTGGHNEQFF. Combining the CDR3 with reference TRBV12-5 and TRBJ2-1 gives the whole variable domain DARVTQTPRHKVTEMGQEVTMRCQPILGHNTVFWYRQTMMQGLELLAYFRNRAPLDDSGMPKDRFSAEMPDATLATLKIQPSEPRDSAVYFCASGTGGHNEQFFGPGTRLTVL.

The chain has TRBV2 and TRBJ2-1; D is possibly TRBD1 (5 bases). In germline, CDR1 is SNHLY, CDR2 FYNNEI. This CDR3 contains 15 residues. The ends were cut back, 4 bases at V and 0 bases at J, with 10 bases in the middle. DNA for the CDR3: TGTGCCAGCAGTGGACAGTTAAGCTCCTACAATGAGCAGTTCTTC. Its protein is CASSGQLSSYNEQFF.

In this sample, this clonotype turned up a few times. The gene calls are TRBV24-1 and TRBJ1-5, with D uncertain. Germline assignment: CDR1 KGHDR and CDR2 SFDVKD. There are 12 residues in the CDR3. V was shortened by 7 bases and J by 2 bases, with 5 bases between the two germline ends. This CDR3 reads CATSDGNQPQHF. CDR3 bases: TGTGCCACCAGCGACGGCAATCAGCCCCAGCATTTT.

This chain uses TRBV10-3 with TRBJ2-7, with 9 nucleotides matching TRBD2. Germline assignment: CDR1 ENHRY and CDR2 SYGVKD. The CDR3 totals 16 residues. With V trimmed by 0 bases and J by 3 bases, 6 bases remained unmatched. CDR3 region: CAISESGRREGYEQYF. The CDR3 DNA is TGTGCCATCAGTGAGTCGGGTCGGCGGGAGGGCTACGAGCAGTACTTC.

This clonotype came up many times. Written as DNA, the CDR3 is TGTGCCAGCAGCCGGGACAGTGGAACGGGAGAGACCCAGTACTTC. Translated: CASSRDSGTGETQYF. V gene TRBV11-1 combines with J gene TRBJ2-5, with 7 bases fitting TRBD1. V shed 5 bases, J shed 4 bases, and the junction held 10 bases outside the gene matches. This CDR3 has 15 amino acids. Germline CDR1 is SGHAT and CDR2 is FQDESV (reference sequence).

The rearrangement links TRBV5-1 to TRBJ1-1; 8 bases align to TRBD1. The CDR3 extends over 17 amino acids. Germline-derived CDR1 and CDR2 are SGHRS and YFSETQ. Losses at the gene ends were 1 base for V and 4 bases for J; bases not matched to a gene: 12. The CDR3 region is CASSLLPPDRVGTEAFF. In DNA form, the CDR3 reads TGCGCCAGCAGCTTGCTACCCCCGGACAGGGTCGGCACTGAAGCTTTCTTT. Combining the CDR3 with reference TRBV5-1 and TRBJ1-1 gives the whole variable domain KAGVTQTPRYLIKTRGQQVTLSCSPISGHRSVSWYQQTPGQGLQFLFEYFSETQRNKGNFPGRFSGRQFSNSRSEMNVSTLELGDSALYLCASSLLPPDRVGTEAFFGQGTRLTVV.

Only a few counts were recorded for this clonotype. The chain is built from TRBV7-9 and TRBJ1-1; D gene unclear. This CDR3 spans 15 amino acids. V was clipped by 5 bases and J by 0 bases, with 13 bases between them. Germline CDR1 reads SEHNR; CDR2 reads FQNEAQ (reference sequence). DNA for the CDR3: TGTGCCAGCAGCCCGAGGACGGATGTGAACACTGAAGCTTTCTTT. Translation gives CASSPRTDVNTEAFF.

In this sample, this clonotype turned up many times. The V and J genes are TRBV29-1 and TRBJ2-7; the D gene is possibly TRBD1 (5 bases). Deletions cut 1 base from V and 4 bases from J, with 17 bases between. CDR3 size: 15 residues. Germline loops: CDR1 SQVTM, CDR2 ANQGSEA. The CDR3 DNA reads as TGCAGCGTTGAAGTAAGGGGCCCCGGAAAATACGAGCAGTACTTC. It specifies CSVEVRGPGKYEQYF.

This clonotype was observed a handful of times. V and J are TRBV28 and TRBJ2-1; TRBD1 or TRBD2 may be the D gene (5 bases each). Germline V gives CDR1 MDHEN, CDR2 SYDVKM. V lost 6 bases and J lost 9, with 9 bases in between. The CDR3 spans 11 residues. The CDR3 DNA reads TGTGCCAGCAGACATGGGGGTGAGCAGTTCTTC. It yields the protein CASRHGGEQFF.

This clonotype was counted once. The chain couples TRBV7-2 to TRBJ2-5; TRBD2 agrees at 8 bases. Germline CDR1 reads SGHTA; CDR2 reads FQGNSA. The CDR3 runs 12 residues. With 5 bases clipped from V and 9 bases from J, the junction kept 5 bases outside the gene matches. CDR3 in DNA: TGTGCCAGCAGCCCAACAGCGGGAGCCCAGTACTTC. Encoded protein: CASSPTAGAQYF.

This clonotype occurred a few times. The rearrangement uses TRBV20-1 and TRBJ2-2; 9 bases match TRBD2. Trimming at V came to 6 bases and at J to 2 bases, leaving 4 bases not matched to a gene. The CDR3 extends over 14 amino acids. The V gene's germline CDR1 is DFQATT and CDR2 SNEGSKA (reference sequence). This CDR3 is CSASSGSNTGELFF. The CDR3, as DNA: TGCAGTGCCAGTAGCGGGAGCAACACCGGGGAGCTGTTTTTT.

V is TRBV12-3 or TRBV12-4 and J is TRBJ1-1, with D possibly TRBD1 on 5 matching bases. CDR3 length equals 15 residues. The V end lost 3 bases, the J end lost 4 bases, and 15 bases lay between the germline ends. CDR3 region: CASSFRPGLTTEAFF. Written as DNA, the CDR3 is TGTGCCAGCAGTTTTAGGCCGGGGCTAACCACTGAAGCTTTCTTT.

The chain employs TRBV27 and TRBJ2-4, with D possibly TRBD1 on 5 matching bases. This CDR3 comprises 15 residues. CDR1 is MNHEY and CDR2 is SMNVEV in the germline V gene (reference sequence). With 2 bases removed from V and 1 base from J, the gap between germline ends came to 9 bases. The chain's CDR3 is CASSLGAAAKNIQYF. The CDR3 DNA follows: TGTGCCAGCAGTTTAGGGGCGGCCGCCAAAAACATTCAGTACTTC.

This chain links TRBV5-1 with TRBJ2-5; no clear D gene. V was clipped by 0 bases and J by 5 bases, with 14 bases between them. The CDR3 is made up of 15 amino acids. CDR1 is SGHRS, CDR2 YFSETQ, per germline. The CDR3 DNA follows: TGCGCCAGCAGCTTGGGTGGGAATCCAAGCGAGACCCAGTACTTC. Amino acid sequence: CASSLGGNPSETQYF.

A few counts support this clonotype. The rearrangement joins TRBV29-1 to TRBJ1-1; TRBD1 matches at 11 bases. V was clipped by 4 bases and J by 8 bases; unmatched bases: 12. In germline, CDR1 is SQVTM, CDR2 ANQGSEA. This CDR3 is 15 amino acids long. The CDR3 nucleotides are TGCAGCGTTGGGGGACAGGGGGGGCACGGGGAAGAAGCTTTCTTT. It specifies CSVGGQGGHGEEAFF.

This clonotype has at least ten counts. The rearrangement links TRBV27 to TRBJ1-6; TRBD1 aligns across 8 bases. V lost 5 bases, J lost 7 bases, and 4 bases stayed unmatched. The V gene's germline CDR1 is MNHEY and CDR2 SMNVEV (reference sequence). The CDR3 extends over 14 amino acids. The CDR3 sequence: CASSPRDRNSPLHF. The CDR3 DNA reads as TGTGCCAGCAGTCCCCGGGACAGGAATTCACCCCTCCACTTT.